This T cell receptor (beta chain) originates from a study of blood T cell repertoires in COVID-19 (dated by TCRdb to the early 2020s). Notes on the research overall: The collaborator samples originated in the United States, Italy and Spain and spanned the acute and convalescent phases of COVID-19. The material from the prospective study consisted of cDNA or gDNA derived from T cells, B-cell-depleted T cells, or PBMCs. Deeply sampled blood TCRbeta repertoires from subjects exposed to, actively infected with, or recovered from COVID-19 were included in the dataset. A freely available public database, intended as a resource for researchers studying the immune response to SARS-CoV-2, is where the repertoires were released. Samples were obtained from the ongoing ImmuneRACE study (first 160 participants) and from some 1,200 subjects provided by 6 global collaborators. Sample metadata almost always included a de-identified subject ID, COVID-19 status, age in years and sex. HLA class I and class II types, where available, came from metadata supplied by the sample provider rather than from assay-based typing.

Note on this clone: Its antigen remains unidentified. Base qualities are not recorded, but no much larger clone differs from it by a single base.

Participants in the prospective study were enrolled through a virtual design, were aged roughly 18 to 90 years, and lived in under 25 United States geographic areas. In the prospective study, participants were assigned to cohorts based on the clinical history participants reported in a screening survey and a study questionnaire. Each participant in the prospective study had whole blood, serum and a nasopharyngeal or oropharyngeal swab collected by mobile phlebotomists. Prospective study participants could optionally give additional blood draws and questionnaires over a roughly 2-month period. Blood samples from the prospective study were shipped frozen or at room temperature prior to DNA extraction. The immunoSEQ Assay, a bias-controlled multiplex PCR, was used to amplify TCRbeta CDR3 regions from genomic DNA. Concerning the study's data processing: Nucleated cell counts per sample were estimated from amplification of reference gene primers within the assay. To quantify the absolute abundance of each unique TCRbeta CDR3 rearrangement, sequence reads were collapsed and filtered. For each sample, productive Simpson clonality was calculated as the square root of Simpson's diversity index across productive rearrangements. Not all clones reach the TCRdb copy of this immuneACCESS table, which keeps in-frame sequences only. Checked studies attribute under half of the gap to unresolved V genes and leave the rest unexplained. V, J and clone size are taken as reported in that table, and D and trimming were inferred from the DNA itself. This sample gives 200,000 to 250,000 clones in total; about 85% of them show up just once. Of the sample, 6% to 7% falls within the top ten clones.

CDR1 and CDR2 were assigned from the germline V gene as SGHRS and YFSETQ. From the cysteine through the phenylalanine, the CDR3 covers 14 amino acids. The CDR3 DNA has 42 bases and is translated from base 1. V is cut back by 5 bases and J by 5 bases, with 8 bases in the junction unmatched. The paper as a whole reports these results and caveats: The quantity of clinical and demographic metadata differed by source and by participant and was supplied without curation.

Rearrangement joined TRBV5-1 to TRBJ2-5, with 8 bases matching TRBD1. This receptor was taken from a woman aged 25 to 39 with acute COVID-19. What was sequenced was PBMCs or T cells enriched from blood (not recorded which). Read as DNA, the sequence is TGCGCCAGCAGACGGACAGGGAACGAGGAGACCCAGTACTTC. Its product reads: CASRRTGNEETQYF.